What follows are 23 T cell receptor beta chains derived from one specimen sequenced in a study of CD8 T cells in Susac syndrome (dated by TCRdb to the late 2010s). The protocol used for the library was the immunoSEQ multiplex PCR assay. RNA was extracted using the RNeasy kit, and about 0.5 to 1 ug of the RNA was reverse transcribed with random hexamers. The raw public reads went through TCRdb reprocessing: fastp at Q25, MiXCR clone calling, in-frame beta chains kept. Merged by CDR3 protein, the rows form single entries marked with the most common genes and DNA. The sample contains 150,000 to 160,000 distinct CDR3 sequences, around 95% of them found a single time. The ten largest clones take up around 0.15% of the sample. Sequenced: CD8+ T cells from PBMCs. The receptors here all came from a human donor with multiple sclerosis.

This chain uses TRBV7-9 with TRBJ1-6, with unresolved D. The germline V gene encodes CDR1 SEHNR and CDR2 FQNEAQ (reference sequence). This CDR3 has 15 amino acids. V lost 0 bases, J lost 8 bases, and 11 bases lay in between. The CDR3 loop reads CASSLAGGAHSPLHF. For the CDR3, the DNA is TGTGCCAGCAGCTTAGCGGGAGGTGCCCATTCACCCCTCCACTTT.

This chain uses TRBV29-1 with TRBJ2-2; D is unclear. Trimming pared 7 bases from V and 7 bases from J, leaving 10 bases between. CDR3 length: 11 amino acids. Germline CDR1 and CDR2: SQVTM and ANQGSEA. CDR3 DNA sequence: TGCAGCGCCACCGACGGCGGGGAGCTGTTTTTT. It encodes CSATDGGELFF.

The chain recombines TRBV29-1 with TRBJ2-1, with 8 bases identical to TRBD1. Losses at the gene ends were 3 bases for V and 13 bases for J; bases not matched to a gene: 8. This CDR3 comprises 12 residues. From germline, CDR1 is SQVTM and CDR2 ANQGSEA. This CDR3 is CSVESYGTGQFF. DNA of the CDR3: TGCAGCGTTGAGTCGTACGGGACAGGACAGTTCTTC.

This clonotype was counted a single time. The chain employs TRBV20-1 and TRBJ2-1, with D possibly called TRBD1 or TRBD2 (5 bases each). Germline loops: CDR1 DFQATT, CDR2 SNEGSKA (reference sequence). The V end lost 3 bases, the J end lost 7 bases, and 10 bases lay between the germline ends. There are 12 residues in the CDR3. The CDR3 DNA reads TGCAGTGCTAGCGTATGGGGGAATGAGCAGTTCTTC. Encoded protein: CSASVWGNEQFF.

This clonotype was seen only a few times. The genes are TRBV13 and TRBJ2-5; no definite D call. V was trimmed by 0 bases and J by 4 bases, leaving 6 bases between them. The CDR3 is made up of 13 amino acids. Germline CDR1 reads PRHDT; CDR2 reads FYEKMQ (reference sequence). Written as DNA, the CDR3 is TGTGCCAGCAGCTTAGGTGATGGAGAGACCCAGTACTTC. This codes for CASSLGDGETQYF. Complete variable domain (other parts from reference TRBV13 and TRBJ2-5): AAGVIQSPRHLIKEKRETATLKCYPIPRHDTVYWYQQGPGQDPQFLISFYEKMQSDKGSIPDRFSAQQFSDYHSELNMSSLELGDSALYFCASSLGDGETQYFGPGTRLLVL.

CDR3 DNA: TGCAGTGCCTACAGGGACGAGGACTATGGCTACACCTTC. It translates to CSAYRDEDYGYTF. The chain links TRBV20-1 to TRBJ1-2; possible D gene TRBD1, 6 bases. CDR1 DFQATT and CDR2 SNEGSKA come from the germline V gene (reference sequence). The V end was cut by 6 bases, the J end by 3 bases, with 14 bases between. The CDR3 extends over 13 amino acids.

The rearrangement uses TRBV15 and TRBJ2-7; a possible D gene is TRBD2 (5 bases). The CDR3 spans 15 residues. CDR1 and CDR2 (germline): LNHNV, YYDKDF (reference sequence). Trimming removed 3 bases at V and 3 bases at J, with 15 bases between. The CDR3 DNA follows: TGTGCCACCAGCAGGGGAGCCGTGGACTTCTACGAGCAGTACGTC. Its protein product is CATSRGAVDFYEQYV.

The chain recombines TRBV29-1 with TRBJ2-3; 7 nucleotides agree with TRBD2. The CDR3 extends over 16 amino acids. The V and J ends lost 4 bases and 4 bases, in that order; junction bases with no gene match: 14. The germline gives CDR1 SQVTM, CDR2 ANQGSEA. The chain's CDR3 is CSVGGGENDPPDTQYF. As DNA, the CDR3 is TGCAGCGTTGGTGGGGGGGAGAACGATCCCCCAGATACGCAGTATTTT.

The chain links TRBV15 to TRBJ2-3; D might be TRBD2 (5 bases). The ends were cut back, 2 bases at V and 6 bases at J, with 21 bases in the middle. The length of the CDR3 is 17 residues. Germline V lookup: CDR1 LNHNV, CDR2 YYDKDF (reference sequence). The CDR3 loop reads CATSRPGGLGSGDTQYF. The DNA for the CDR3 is TGTGCCACCAGCAGACCCGGTGGACTGGGGTCGGGGGATACGCAGTATTTT. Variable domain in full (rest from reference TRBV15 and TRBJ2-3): DAMVIQNPRYQVTQFGKPVTLSCSQTLNHNVMYWYQQKSSQAPKLLFHYYDKDFNNEADTPDNFQSRRPNTSFCFLDIRSPGLGDTAMYLCATSRPGGLGSGDTQYFGPGTRLTVL.

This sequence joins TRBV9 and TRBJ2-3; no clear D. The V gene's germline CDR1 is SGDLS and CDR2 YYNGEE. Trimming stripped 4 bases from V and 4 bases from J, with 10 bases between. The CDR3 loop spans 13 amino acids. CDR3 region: CASSHESPDTQYF. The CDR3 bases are TGTGCCAGCAGCCACGAGAGCCCAGATACGCAGTATTTT.

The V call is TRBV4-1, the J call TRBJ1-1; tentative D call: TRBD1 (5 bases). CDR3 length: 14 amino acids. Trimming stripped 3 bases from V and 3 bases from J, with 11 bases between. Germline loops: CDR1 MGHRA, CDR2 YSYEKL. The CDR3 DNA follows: TGCGCCAGCAGCCATACCCCGGGGGACACTGAAGCTTTCTTT. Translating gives CASSHTPGDTEAFF.

The CDR3 coding sequence is TGTGCCAGCAGGGACTTGGACAGCGGGGAGCAAGAGACCCAGTACTTC. Its protein is CASRDLDSGEQETQYF. The rearrangement uses TRBV2 and TRBJ2-5; tentatively, D is TRBD2 (7 bases). CDR1 and CDR2 from the germline V gene are SNHLY and FYNNEI. Trimming stripped 6 bases from V and 2 bases from J, with 19 bases between. The CDR3 consists of 16 residues. The complete variable domain, with remaining parts taken from reference TRBV2 and TRBJ2-5, reads EPEVTQTPSHQVTQMGQEVILRCVPISNHLYFYWYRQILGQKVEFLVSFYNNEISEKSEIFDDQFSVERPDGSNFTLKIRSTKLEDSAMYFCASRDLDSGEQETQYFGPGTRLLVL.

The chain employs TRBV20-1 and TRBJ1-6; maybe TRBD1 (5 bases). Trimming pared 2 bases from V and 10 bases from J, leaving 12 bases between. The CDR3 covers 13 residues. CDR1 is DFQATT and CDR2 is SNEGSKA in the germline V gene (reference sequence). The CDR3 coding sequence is TGCAGTGCTAGACCCCCCGGGGGATCACCCCTCCACTTT. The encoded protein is CSARPPGGSPLHF.

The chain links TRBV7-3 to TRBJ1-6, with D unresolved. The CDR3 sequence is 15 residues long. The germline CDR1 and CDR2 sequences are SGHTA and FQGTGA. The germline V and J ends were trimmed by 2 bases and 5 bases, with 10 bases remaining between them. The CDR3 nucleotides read TGTGCCAGCAGCTTATCTCACACGAATAATTCACCCCTCCACTTT. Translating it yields CASSLSHTNNSPLHF.

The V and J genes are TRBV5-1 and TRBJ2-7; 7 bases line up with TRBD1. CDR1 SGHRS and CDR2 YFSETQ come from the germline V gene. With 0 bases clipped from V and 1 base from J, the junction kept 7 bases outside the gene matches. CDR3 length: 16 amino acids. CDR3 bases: TGCGCCAGCAGCTTGGTCGGACAGGTTTTTTCCTACGAGCAGTACTTC. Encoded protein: CASSLVGQVFSYEQYF.

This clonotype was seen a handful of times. The CDR3 loop is CASSLGGNSNQPQHF. CDR3 DNA: TGTGCCAGCAGTTTAGGCGGAAATAGCAATCAGCCCCAGCATTTT. The J gene is TRBJ1-5, the V gene TRBV27; no definite D call. Germline values: CDR1 MNHEY, CDR2 SMNVEV (reference sequence). This CDR3 has 15 amino acids. V lost 2 bases and J lost 0, with 8 bases in between.

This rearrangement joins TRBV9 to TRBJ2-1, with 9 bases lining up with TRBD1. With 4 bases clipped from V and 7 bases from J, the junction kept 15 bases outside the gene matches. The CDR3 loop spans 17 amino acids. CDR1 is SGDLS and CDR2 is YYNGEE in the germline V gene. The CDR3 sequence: CASSSIARDRAWNEQFF. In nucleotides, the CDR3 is TGTGCCAGCAGCTCCATTGCCCGGGACAGGGCTTGGAATGAGCAGTTCTTC.

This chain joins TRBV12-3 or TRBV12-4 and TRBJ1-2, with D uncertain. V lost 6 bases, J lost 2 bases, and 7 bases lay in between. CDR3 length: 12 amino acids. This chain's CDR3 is CASSMENYGYTF. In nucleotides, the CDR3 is TGTGCCAGCAGCATGGAGAACTATGGCTACACCTTC.

The CDR3 reads CSAGVGGLYTEAFF. The CDR3 DNA follows: TGCAGCGCTGGCGTGGGGGGCCTGTACACTGAAGCTTTCTTT. V usage is TRBV29-1 and J usage is TRBJ1-1; possible D gene TRBD1, 6 bases. Looked up from germline, CDR1 is SQVTM and CDR2 is ANQGSEA. Trimming removed 7 bases at V and 3 bases at J, with 18 bases between. The CDR3 has 14 residues.

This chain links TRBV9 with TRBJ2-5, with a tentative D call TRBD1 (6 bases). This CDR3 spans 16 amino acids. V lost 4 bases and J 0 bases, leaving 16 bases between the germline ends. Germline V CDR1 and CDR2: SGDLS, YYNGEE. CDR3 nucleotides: TGTGCCAGCAGCCTACCGGGACACATGTACCAAGAGACCCAGTACTTC. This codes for CASSLPGHMYQETQYF.

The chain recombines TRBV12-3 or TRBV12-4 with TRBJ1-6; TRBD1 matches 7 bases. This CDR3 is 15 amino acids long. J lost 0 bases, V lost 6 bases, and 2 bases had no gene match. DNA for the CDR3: TGTGCCAGCAGAGGGGACAGCTCCTATAATTCACCCCTCCACTTT. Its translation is CASRGDSSYNSPLHF.

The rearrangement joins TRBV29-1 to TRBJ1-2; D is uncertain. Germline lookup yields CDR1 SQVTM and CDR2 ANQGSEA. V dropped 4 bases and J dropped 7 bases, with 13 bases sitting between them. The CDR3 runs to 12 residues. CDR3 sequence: CSVVGWKGGYTF. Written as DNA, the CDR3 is TGCAGCGTTGTAGGCTGGAAAGGTGGCTACACCTTC.

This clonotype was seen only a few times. In DNA, the CDR3 is TGTGCCAGCAGCTTCGGACAGGGGGCGGATGAGCAGTTCTTC. It codes for CASSFGQGADEQFF. V usage is TRBV9 and J usage is TRBJ2-1; 11 nucleotides agree with TRBD1. With V trimmed by 4 bases and J by 8 bases, 5 bases remained unmatched. Germline loops: CDR1 SGDLS, CDR2 YYNGEE. This CDR3 comprises 14 residues.